This record covers a single TCR beta chain. The germline CDR1 and CDR2 sequences are SGHNT and YYREEE (reference sequence). V shed 4 bases and J 5 bases; nucleotides not matched to a gene: 14. The CDR3 is 17 amino acids. This record belongs to a study of blood T cell repertoires in COVID-19. The overall study: Both acute and convalescent COVID-19 samples were obtained from the United States, Italy and Spain.

Clones were sequenced by immunoSEQ multiplex PCR, and TCRdb holds only the in-frame ones, with some missing. The sample holds over 70,000 clones, less than 95% seen once. Sequencing used peripheral blood. The source is a man between 18 and 29 years old with COVID-19, enrolled during active disease. The J gene is TRBJ2-5, the V gene TRBV5-4; 10 bases line up with TRBD1. This chain's CDR3 is CASSPPPGQGRYETQYF. In nucleotides, the CDR3 is TGTGCCAGCAGCCCCCCCCCGGGACAGGGGCGTTACGAGACCCAGTACTTC.